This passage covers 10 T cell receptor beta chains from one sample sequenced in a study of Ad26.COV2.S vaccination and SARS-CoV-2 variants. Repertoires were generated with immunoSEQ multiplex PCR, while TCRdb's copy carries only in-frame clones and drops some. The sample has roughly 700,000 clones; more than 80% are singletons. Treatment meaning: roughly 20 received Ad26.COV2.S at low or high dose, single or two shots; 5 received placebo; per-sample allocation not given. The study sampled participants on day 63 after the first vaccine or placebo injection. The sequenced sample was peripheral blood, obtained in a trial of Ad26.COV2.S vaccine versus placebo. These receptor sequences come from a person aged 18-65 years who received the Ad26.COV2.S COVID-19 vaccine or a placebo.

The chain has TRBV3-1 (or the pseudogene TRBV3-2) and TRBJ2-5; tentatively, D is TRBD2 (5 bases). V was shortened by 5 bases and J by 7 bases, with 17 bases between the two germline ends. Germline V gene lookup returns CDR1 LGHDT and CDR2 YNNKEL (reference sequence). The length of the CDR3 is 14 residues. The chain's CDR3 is CASSERRPPGTQYF. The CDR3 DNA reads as TGTGCCAGCAGCGAACGGAGGCCGCCAGGGACCCAGTACTTC.

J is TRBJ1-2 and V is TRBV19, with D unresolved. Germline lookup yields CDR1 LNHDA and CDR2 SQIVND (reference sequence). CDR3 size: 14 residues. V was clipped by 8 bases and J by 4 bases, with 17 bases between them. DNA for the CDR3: TGTGCCAGTGGGGTGGGTGAGCGGAGCTATGGCTACACCTTC. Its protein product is CASGVGERSYGYTF.

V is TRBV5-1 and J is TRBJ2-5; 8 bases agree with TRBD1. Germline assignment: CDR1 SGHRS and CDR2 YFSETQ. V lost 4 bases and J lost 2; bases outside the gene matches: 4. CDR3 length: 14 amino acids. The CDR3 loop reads CASSPNRGQETQYF. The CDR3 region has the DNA TGCGCCAGCAGCCCGAACAGGGGGCAAGAGACCCAGTACTTC.

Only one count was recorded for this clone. CDR3 nucleotides: TGTGCCAACCCTCGTCGCCCCGGGGAAACTGAAGCTTTCTTT. Protein: CANPRRPGETEAFF. The chain joins TRBV21-1 to TRBJ1-1. TRBV21-1 is deemed a pseudogene. The CDR3 contains 14 residues.

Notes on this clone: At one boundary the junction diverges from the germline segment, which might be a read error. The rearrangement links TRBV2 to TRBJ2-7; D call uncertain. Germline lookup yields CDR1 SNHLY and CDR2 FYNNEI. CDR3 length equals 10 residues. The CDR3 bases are TGTGCCAGCAGTGGTCGTCCCTGGAACTTC. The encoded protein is CASSGRPWNF.

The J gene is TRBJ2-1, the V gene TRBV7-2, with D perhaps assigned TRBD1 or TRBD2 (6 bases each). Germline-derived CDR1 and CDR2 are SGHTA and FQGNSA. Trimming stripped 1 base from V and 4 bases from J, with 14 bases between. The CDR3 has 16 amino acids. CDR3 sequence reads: CASSLGGASSYNEQFF. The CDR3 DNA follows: TGTGCCAGCAGCTTAGGGGGGGCGTCGTCGTACAATGAGCAGTTCTTC.

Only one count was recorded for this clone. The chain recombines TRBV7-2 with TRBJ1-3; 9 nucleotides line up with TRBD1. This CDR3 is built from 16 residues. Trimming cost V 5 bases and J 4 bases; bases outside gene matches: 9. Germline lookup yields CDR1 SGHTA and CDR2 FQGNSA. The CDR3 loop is CASSPDRGRWGNTIYF. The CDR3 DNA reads TGTGCCAGCAGCCCGGACAGGGGAAGGTGGGGAAACACCATATATTTT.

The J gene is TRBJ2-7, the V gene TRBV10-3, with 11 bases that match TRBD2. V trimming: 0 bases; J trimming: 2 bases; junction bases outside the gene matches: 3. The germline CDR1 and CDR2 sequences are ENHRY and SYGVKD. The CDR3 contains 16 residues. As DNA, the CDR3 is TGTGCCATCAGTGAGTCGACTAGCGGGGTCCCCTACGAGCAGTACTTC. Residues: CAISESTSGVPYEQYF.

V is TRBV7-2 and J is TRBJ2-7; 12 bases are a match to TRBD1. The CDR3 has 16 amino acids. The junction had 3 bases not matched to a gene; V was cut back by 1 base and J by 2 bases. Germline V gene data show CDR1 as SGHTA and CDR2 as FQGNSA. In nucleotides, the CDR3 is TGTGCCAGCAGCTTAGTGGGGACAGGGGGCCCCTACGAGCAGTACTTC. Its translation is CASSLVGTGGPYEQYF. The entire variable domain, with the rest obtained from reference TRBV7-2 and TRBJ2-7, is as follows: GAGVSQSPSNKVTEKGKDVELRCDPISGHTALYWYRQSLGQGLEFLIYFQGNSAPDKSGLPSDRFSAERTGGSVSTLTIQRTQQEDSAVYLCASSLVGTGGPYEQYFGPGTRLTVT.

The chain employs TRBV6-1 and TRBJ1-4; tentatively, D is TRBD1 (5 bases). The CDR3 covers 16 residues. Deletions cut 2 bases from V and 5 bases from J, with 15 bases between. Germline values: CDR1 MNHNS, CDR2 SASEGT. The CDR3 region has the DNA TGTGCCAGCAGTGAACCGGGGAGGGGTGGCAATGAAAAACTGTTTTTT. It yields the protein CASSEPGRGGNEKLFF.